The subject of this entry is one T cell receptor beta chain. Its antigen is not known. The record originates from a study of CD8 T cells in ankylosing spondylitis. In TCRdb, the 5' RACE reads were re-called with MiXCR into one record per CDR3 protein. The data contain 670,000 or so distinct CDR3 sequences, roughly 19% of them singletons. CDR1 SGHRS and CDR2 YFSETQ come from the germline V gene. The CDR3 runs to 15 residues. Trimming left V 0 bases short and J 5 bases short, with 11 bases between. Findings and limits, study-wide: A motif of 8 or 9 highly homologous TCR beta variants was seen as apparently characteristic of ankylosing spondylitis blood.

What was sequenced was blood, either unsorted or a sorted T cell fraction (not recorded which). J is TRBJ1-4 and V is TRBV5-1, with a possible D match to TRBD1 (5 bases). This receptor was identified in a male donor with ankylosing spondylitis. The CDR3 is CASSLVPGRNEKLFF. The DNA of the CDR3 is TGCGCCAGCAGCTTGGTGCCGGGGCGCAATGAAAAACTGTTTTTT.